The 29 T cell receptor beta chains given below trace back to one sample, sequenced in a study of Ad26.COV2.S vaccination and SARS-CoV-2 variants. The method was immunoSEQ multiplex PCR; TCRdb's version includes in-frame clones alone and lacks a portion of them. This table has 410,000 or so clones, roughly 90% appearing once. Described treatment: 15 to 20 received Ad26.COV2.S at low or high dose, single or two shots; about 5 received placebo; per-sample allocation not given. Samples came from day 63 after the first vaccine or placebo injection. The sequencing here drew on peripheral blood, taken in a trial of Ad26.COV2.S vaccine versus placebo. Every receptor here comes from a person between 18 and 65 years old who received the Ad26.COV2.S COVID-19 vaccine or a placebo.

The V call is TRBV28, the J call TRBJ1-1; TRBD1 might be the D (5 bases). The CDR3 is 15 residues long. CDR1 MDHEN and CDR2 SYDVKM come from the germline V gene. With 1 base removed from V and 0 bases from J, the gap between germline ends came to 9 bases. For the CDR3, the DNA is TGTGCCAGCAGTTTATACCGGGGCTTGAACACTGAAGCTTTCTTT. Its protein is CASSLYRGLNTEAFF.

The V and J genes are TRBV5-6 and TRBJ2-7, with D uncertain. The germline V gene encodes CDR1 SGHDT and CDR2 YYEEEE. Trimming took 4 bases from V and 0 from J, leaving 14 bases between them. This CDR3 is 15 amino acids long. Written as DNA, the CDR3 is TGTGCCAGCAGCCAGATCACTAAACCCTCCTACGAGCAGTACTTC. This translates into CASSQITKPSYEQYF.

The chain carries TRBV5-4 and TRBJ2-4; D call uncertain. The CDR3 covers 16 residues. Germline assignment: CDR1 SGHNT and CDR2 YYREEE (reference sequence). With 4 bases removed from V and 5 bases from J, the gap between germline ends came to 19 bases. For the CDR3, the DNA is TGTGCCAGCAGCGAGACGTTAGGATCCTTCCAAAACATTCAGTACTTC. Encoded protein: CASSETLGSFQNIQYF.

The chain is built from TRBV7-6 and TRBJ1-4; D not resolved. The V and J ends lost 2 bases and 4 bases respectively, with 8 bases between them. This CDR3 comprises 14 residues. Germline lookup yields CDR1 SGHVS and CDR2 FNYEAQ. CDR3 coding DNA: TGTGCCAGCAGCTTAACACAGAGTAATGAAAAACTGTTTTTT. It is translated as CASSLTQSNEKLFF.

The V and J genes are TRBV6-2 or TRBV6-3 and TRBJ2-7; 9 bases map to TRBD1. Germline CDR1 reads MNHEY; CDR2 reads SVGEGT. The CDR3 spans 17 residues. The V gene end was trimmed by 1 base and the J gene end by 1 base; junction bases not matched to a gene: 8. CDR3 amino acids: CASSYFYPGQGSYEQYF. As DNA, the CDR3 is TGTGCCAGCAGTTACTTCTACCCGGGACAGGGTTCCTACGAGCAGTACTTC.

The CDR3 loop is CASSFRGLSAEAFF. CDR3 in DNA: TGTGCCAGCAGCTTCCGGGGGCTAAGCGCTGAAGCTTTCTTT. This chain links TRBV7-9 with TRBJ1-1; a weak D match, TRBD1 (6 bases). The CDR3 totals 14 residues. Germline CDR1 and CDR2: SEHNR and FQNEAQ (reference sequence). The V and J ends lost 3 bases and 6 bases respectively, with 14 bases between them. Filled out from reference TRBV7-9 and TRBJ1-1, the complete variable domain reads DTGVSQNPRHKITKRGQNVTFRCDPISEHNRLYWYRQTLGQGPEFLTYFQNEAQLEKSRLLSDRFSAERPKGSFSTLEIQRTEQGDSAMYLCASSFRGLSAEAFFGQGTRLTVV.

The J gene is TRBJ2-5, the V gene TRBV5-4; the D gene is possibly TRBD1 (6 bases). Germline loops: CDR1 SGHNT, CDR2 YYREEE (reference sequence). V was clipped by 2 bases and J by 5 bases, with 10 bases between them. This CDR3 has 13 amino acids. CDR3 sequence reads: CASSLGGVETQYF. Written as DNA, the CDR3 is TGTGCCAGCAGCTTAGGGGGAGTCGAGACCCAGTACTTC.

V and J are TRBV19 and TRBJ2-1, with TRBD2 matching over 9 bases. With V trimmed by 5 bases and J by 4 bases, 6 bases remained unmatched. Germline CDR1 reads LNHDA; CDR2 reads SQIVND (reference sequence). The CDR3 extends over 15 amino acids. CDR3 nucleotides: TGTGCCAGTAGTGTAGCGGGGGCGGTTTACAATGAGCAGTTCTTC. Translation gives CASSVAGAVYNEQFF.

The chain has TRBV5-5 and TRBJ2-5, with 8 positions matching TRBD1. The CDR3 contains 15 residues. Germline V gives CDR1 SGHKS, CDR2 YYEKEE (reference sequence). The trim removed 2 bases at V and 4 bases at J, leaving 7 bases unmatched. CDR3 sequence reads: CASSLQTGTGETQYF. CDR3 coding DNA: TGTGCCAGCAGCTTACAAACCGGGACAGGAGAGACCCAGTACTTC.

This clone was counted a single time. The chain joins TRBV10-1 to TRBJ2-3; D remains ambiguous. Germline CDR1 is WNHNN and CDR2 is SYGVQD (reference sequence). This CDR3 region has 17 residues. Trimming left V 10 bases short and J 5 bases short, with 28 bases between. CDR3 in DNA: TGCGCCATCCTCTCTCTCCACTGGCGACTCTCGCTAGATACGCAGTATTTT. It is translated as CAILSLHWRLSLDTQYF.

The chain uses TRBV12-5 and TRBJ1-3; D unresolved. CDR3 length: 13 amino acids. Germline V gene data show CDR1 as LGHNT and CDR2 as FRNRAP. Trimming took off 7 bases at V and 0 bases at J, with 7 bases between the two ends. CDR3 sequence: CASVGDSGNTIYF. The CDR3 region has the DNA TGTGCTAGTGTCGGAGACTCTGGAAACACCATATATTTT.

J is TRBJ1-4 and V is TRBV28; D uncertain. The length of the CDR3 is 13 residues. The germline V gene has CDR1 MDHEN and CDR2 SYDVKM. Trimming took 7 bases from V and 3 from J, leaving 9 bases between them. Here the CDR3 reads CASISVANEKLFF. The CDR3 nucleotides read TGTGCCAGCATCAGTGTTGCTAATGAAAAACTGTTTTTT.

V is TRBV6-5 and J is TRBJ1-1, with a possible D match to TRBD1 (5 bases). The V and J ends lost 8 bases and 1 base respectively, with 17 bases between them. Germline V CDR1 and CDR2: MNHEY, SVGAGI. The CDR3 consists of 15 residues. The CDR3 here is CASGTRRGRNTEAFF. The DNA for the CDR3 is TGTGCCAGCGGCACCCGACGGGGCAGGAACACTGAAGCTTTCTTT.

This chain connects TRBV5-6 to TRBJ1-1; a possible D gene is TRBD1 (5 bases). V lost 4 bases to trimming and J lost 0 bases, with 13 bases between them. The length of the CDR3 is 15 residues. Per the germline V gene, CDR1 is SGHDT and CDR2 is YYEEEE. This CDR3 reads CASSTGHLMNTEAFF. CDR3 DNA sequence: TGTGCCAGCAGCACCGGACACCTCATGAACACTGAAGCTTTCTTT.

CDR3 loop: CASSPTEGRYYEQYF. Written as DNA, the CDR3 is TGTGCCAGTAGTCCCACCGAGGGTCGATACTACGAGCAGTACTTC. This chain joins TRBV19 and TRBJ2-7; TRBD2 is a possible D gene (5 bases). This CDR3 contains 15 residues. The V end lost 5 bases, the J end lost 3 bases, and 17 bases lay between the germline ends. Germline V lookup: CDR1 LNHDA, CDR2 SQIVND (reference sequence).

The sample holds one count of this clone. This chain uses TRBV6-5 with TRBJ2-1; 8 nucleotides align to TRBD1. Germline V lookup: CDR1 MNHEY, CDR2 SVGAGI. The V segment lost 7 bases and the J segment 4 bases; nucleotides outside the gene matches: 3. This CDR3 spans 13 amino acids. The CDR3 reads CASKGQEYNEQFF. The CDR3, as DNA: TGTGCCAGCAAGGGACAGGAGTACAATGAGCAGTTCTTC.

The gene calls are TRBV5-6 and TRBJ2-1, with TRBD1 identical over 9 bases. CDR1 and CDR2 (germline): SGHDT, YYEEEE. This CDR3 has 15 residues. J gave up 3 bases and V 4 bases, and 5 bases lay outside the gene matches. CDR3 sequence reads: CASSTGQGVYNEQFF. The DNA for the CDR3 is TGTGCCAGCAGCACGGGACAGGGAGTCTACAATGAGCAGTTCTTC.

The V call is TRBV29-1, the J call TRBJ1-1; 7 bases align to TRBD1. Germline CDR1 and CDR2: SQVTM and ANQGSEA. The length of the CDR3 is 15 residues. The CDR3 nucleotides read TGCGCGACCTTAGGGGACAGCCACACGAACACTGAAGCTTTCTTT. Protein sequence: CATLGDSHTNTEAFF.

The J gene is TRBJ1-3, the V gene TRBV3-1 (or the pseudogene TRBV3-2), with 7 bases aligning to TRBD1. CDR3 length: 17 amino acids. The trim removed 4 bases at V and 4 bases at J, leaving 13 bases unmatched. Germline V gene sequence: CDR1 LGHDT, CDR2 YNNKEL (reference sequence). CDR3 loop: CASSPPLRGGSGNTIYF. The DNA of the CDR3 is TGTGCCAGCAGCCCCCCCCTCAGGGGGGGATCCGGAAACACCATATATTTT.

In this sample, this clone turned up once. J is TRBJ2-5 and V is TRBV24-1; a possible D gene is TRBD1 (5 bases). Looked up from germline, CDR1 is KGHDR and CDR2 is SFDVKD. V shed 7 bases and J shed 3 bases, with 11 bases lying between them. This CDR3 is 13 amino acids long. The CDR3 region is CATSPDSEETQYF. The DNA of the CDR3 is TGTGCCACCAGCCCCGACAGCGAAGAGACCCAGTACTTC.

The genes are TRBV5-1 and TRBJ2-1; D remains ambiguous. V was trimmed by 7 bases and J by 10 bases, leaving 27 bases between them. The V gene's germline CDR1 is SGHRS and CDR2 YFSETQ. The CDR3 contains 16 residues. The CDR3 region is CASAPLVVGPSGEQFF. CDR3 DNA: TGCGCCAGCGCTCCGCTGGTTGTGGGCCCCTCGGGCGAGCAGTTCTTC.

The genes are TRBV11-2 and TRBJ1-2; D perhaps matches TRBD1 (5 bases). The CDR3 runs 14 residues. V dropped 5 bases and J dropped 3 bases, with 13 bases sitting between them. Germline assignment: CDR1 SGHAT and CDR2 FQNNGV. The CDR3 reads CASSLSRVYYGYTF. CDR3 DNA sequence: TGTGCCAGCAGCCTTAGCAGGGTCTACTATGGCTACACCTTC.

The chain is built from TRBV11-2 and TRBJ2-1; TRBD1 matches at 9 bases. From germline, CDR1 is SGHAT and CDR2 FQNNGV. V was pared by 5 bases and J by 3 bases, with 5 bases of the junction left unmatched. The CDR3 is made up of 15 amino acids. The CDR3 protein is CASSPGQGNYNEQFF. CDR3 DNA: TGTGCCAGCAGCCCGGGACAGGGAAACTACAATGAGCAGTTCTTC.

The chain joins TRBV7-9 to TRBJ2-3; D gene ambiguous. V was trimmed by 2 bases and J by 2 bases, leaving 14 bases between them. This CDR3 has 16 residues. The germline V gene has CDR1 SEHNR and CDR2 FQNEAQ (reference sequence). CDR3 nucleotide sequence: TGTGCCAGCAGCTTACCAGGCCCTACTGACACAGATACGCAGTATTTT. It translates to CASSLPGPTDTDTQYF.

The chain links TRBV6-5 to TRBJ2-7; 9 bases line up with TRBD1. Germline-derived CDR1 and CDR2 are MNHEY and SVGAGI. The V segment lost 5 bases and the J segment 2 bases; nucleotides outside the gene matches: 4. The CDR3 spans 14 residues. For the CDR3, the DNA is TGTGCCAGCAGTAGGGACAGGGCGGCCTACGAGCAGTACTTC. Translated: CASSRDRAAYEQYF.

This clone was seen once. This chain joins TRBV6-5 and TRBJ2-1, with TRBD2 identical over 7 bases. The ends lost 6 bases at V and 9 bases at J; junction bases unmatched: 8. Germline CDR1 is MNHEY and CDR2 is SVGAGI. This CDR3 is 13 amino acids long. CDR3 DNA sequence: TGTGCCAGCAGCATCGGACTAGTTGGTGAGCAGTTCTTC. Translation: CASSIGLVGEQFF.

This chain connects TRBV11-3 to TRBJ2-5, with D tentatively TRBD1 or TRBD2 (5 bases each). This CDR3 spans 17 amino acids. Trimming removed 2 bases at V and 0 bases at J, with 16 bases between. CDR1 SGHNT and CDR2 YENEEA come from the germline V gene. The CDR3 region has the DNA TGTGCCAGCAGCTTATATTTGGTCGGGGCGCACCAAGAGACCCAGTACTTC. Translating gives CASSLYLVGAHQETQYF.

The V gene is TRBV27, the J gene TRBJ1-3; TRBD1 agrees at 7 bases. J lost 1 base, V lost 6 bases, and 6 bases had no gene match. Germline loops: CDR1 MNHEY, CDR2 SMNVEV (reference sequence). This CDR3 is built from 15 residues. The CDR3 DNA sequence: TGTGCCAGCAGCCGACAGGGAGGGTCTGGAAACACCATATATTTT. Translation: CASSRQGGSGNTIYF.

The gene calls are TRBV5-8 and TRBJ2-7; D unresolved. The V end was cut by 0 bases, the J end by 3 bases, with 7 bases between. The CDR3 is 13 residues long. Per the germline V gene, CDR1 is SGHTS and CDR2 is YDEGEE. The CDR3 spells CASSLDPGYEQYF. CDR3 DNA: TGTGCCAGCAGCTTGGACCCAGGCTACGAGCAGTACTTC.